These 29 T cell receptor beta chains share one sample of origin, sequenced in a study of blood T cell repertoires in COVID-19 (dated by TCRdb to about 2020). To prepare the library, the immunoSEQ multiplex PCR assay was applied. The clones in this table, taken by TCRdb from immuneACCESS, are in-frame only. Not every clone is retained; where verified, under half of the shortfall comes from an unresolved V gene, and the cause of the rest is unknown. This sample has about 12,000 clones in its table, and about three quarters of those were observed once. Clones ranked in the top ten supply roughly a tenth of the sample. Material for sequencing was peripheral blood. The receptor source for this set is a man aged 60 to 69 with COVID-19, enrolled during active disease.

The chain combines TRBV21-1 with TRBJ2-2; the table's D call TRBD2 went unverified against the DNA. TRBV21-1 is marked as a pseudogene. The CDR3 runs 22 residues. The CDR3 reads CASSKIAFYRTSGIRDTGELFF. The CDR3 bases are TGTGCCAGCAGCAAAATTGCGTTTTATCGGACTAGCGGGATTCGTGACACCGGGGAGCTGTTTTTT.

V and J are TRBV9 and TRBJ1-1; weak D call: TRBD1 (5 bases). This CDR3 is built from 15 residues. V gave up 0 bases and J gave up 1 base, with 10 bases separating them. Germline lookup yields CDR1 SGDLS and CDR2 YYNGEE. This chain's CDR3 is CASSVGSGRNTEAFF. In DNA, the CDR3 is TGTGCCAGCAGCGTAGGATCAGGGCGGAACACTGAAGCTTTCTTT.

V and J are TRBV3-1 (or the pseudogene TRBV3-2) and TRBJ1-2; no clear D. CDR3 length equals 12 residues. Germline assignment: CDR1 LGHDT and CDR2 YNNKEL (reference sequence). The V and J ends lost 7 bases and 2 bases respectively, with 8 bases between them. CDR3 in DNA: TGTGCCAGCACTTTGGGCAACTATGGCTACACCTTC. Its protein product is CASTLGNYGYTF.

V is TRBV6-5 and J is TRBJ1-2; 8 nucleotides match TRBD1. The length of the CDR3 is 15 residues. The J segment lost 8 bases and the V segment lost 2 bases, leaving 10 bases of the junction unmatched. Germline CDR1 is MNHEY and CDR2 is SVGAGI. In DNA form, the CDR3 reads TGTGCCAGCAGTTACCTGACAGGGGTGATCGGAGGCTACACCTTC. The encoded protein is CASSYLTGVIGGYTF.

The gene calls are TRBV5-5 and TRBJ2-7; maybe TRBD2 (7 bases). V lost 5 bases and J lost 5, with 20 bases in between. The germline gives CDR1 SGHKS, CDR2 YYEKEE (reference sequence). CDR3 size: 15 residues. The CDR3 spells CASSRTTGGANEQYF. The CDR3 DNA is TGTGCCAGCAGTCGTACAACTGGGGGGGCGAACGAGCAGTACTTC.

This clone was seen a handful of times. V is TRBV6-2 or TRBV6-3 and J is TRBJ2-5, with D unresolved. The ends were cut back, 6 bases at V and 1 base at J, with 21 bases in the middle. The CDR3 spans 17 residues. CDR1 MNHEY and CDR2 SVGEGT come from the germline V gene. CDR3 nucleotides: TGTGCCAGCAGCCTCCTATTCCCCCAGGTAGTCCAAGAGACCCAGTACTTC. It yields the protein CASSLLFPQVVQETQYF.

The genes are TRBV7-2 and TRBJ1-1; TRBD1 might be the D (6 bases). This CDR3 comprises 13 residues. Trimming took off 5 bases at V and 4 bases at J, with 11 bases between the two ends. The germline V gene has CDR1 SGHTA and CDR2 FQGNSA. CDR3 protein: CASSTGQPTEAFF. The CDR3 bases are TGTGCCAGCAGCACCGGACAGCCCACTGAAGCTTTCTTT.

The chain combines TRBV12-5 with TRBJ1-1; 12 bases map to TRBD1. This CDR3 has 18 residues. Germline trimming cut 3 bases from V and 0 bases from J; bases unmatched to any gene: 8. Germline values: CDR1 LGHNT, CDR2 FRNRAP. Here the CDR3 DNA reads TGTGCTAGTGGTTTTGGGGGACAGGGGGCCGGTTTGAACACTGAAGCTTTCTTT. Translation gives CASGFGGQGAGLNTEAFF. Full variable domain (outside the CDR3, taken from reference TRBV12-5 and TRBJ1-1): DARVTQTPRHKVTEMGQEVTMRCQPILGHNTVFWYRQTMMQGLELLAYFRNRAPLDDSGMPKDRFSAEMPDATLATLKIQPSEPRDSAVYFCASGFGGQGAGLNTEAFFGQGTRLTVV.

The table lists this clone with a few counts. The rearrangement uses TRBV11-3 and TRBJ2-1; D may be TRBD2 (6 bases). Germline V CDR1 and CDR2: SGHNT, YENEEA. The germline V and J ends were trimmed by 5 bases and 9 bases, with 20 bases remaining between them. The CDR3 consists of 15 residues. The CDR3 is CASSPSGLALGEQFF. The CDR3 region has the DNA TGTGCCAGCAGCCCCTCGGGACTTGCCTTGGGTGAGCAGTTCTTC. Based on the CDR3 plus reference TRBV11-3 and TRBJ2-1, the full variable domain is EAGVVQSPRYKIIEKKQPVAFWCNPISGHNTLYWYLQNLGQGPELLIRYENEEAVDDSQLPKDRFSAERLKGVDSTLKIQPAELGDSAVYLCASSPSGLALGEQFFGPGTRLTVL.

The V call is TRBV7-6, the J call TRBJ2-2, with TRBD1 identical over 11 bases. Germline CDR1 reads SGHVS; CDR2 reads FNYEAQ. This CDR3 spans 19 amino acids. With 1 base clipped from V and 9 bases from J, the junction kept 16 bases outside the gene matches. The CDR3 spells CASSLDRGTGGIVDRELFF. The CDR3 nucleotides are TGTGCCAGCAGCTTAGATCGAGGGACAGGGGGTATTGTCGACCGGGAGCTGTTTTTT.

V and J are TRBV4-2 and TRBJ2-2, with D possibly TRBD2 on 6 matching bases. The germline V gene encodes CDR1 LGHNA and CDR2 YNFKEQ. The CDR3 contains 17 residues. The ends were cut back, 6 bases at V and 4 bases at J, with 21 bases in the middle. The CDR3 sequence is CASSPGVLRDGTGELFF. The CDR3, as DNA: TGTGCCAGCAGTCCCGGGGTCCTGCGGGATGGCACCGGGGAGCTGTTTTTT.

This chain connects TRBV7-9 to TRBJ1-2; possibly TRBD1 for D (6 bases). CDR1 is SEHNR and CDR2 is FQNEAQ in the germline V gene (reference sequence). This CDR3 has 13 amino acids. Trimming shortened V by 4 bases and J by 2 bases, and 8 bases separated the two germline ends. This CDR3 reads CASSSGQNYGYTF. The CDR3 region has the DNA TGTGCCAGCAGCTCTGGACAGAACTATGGCTACACCTTC.

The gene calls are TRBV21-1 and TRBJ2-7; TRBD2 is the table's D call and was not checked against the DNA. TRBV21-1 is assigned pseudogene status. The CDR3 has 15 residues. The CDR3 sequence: CASSPHTSGSDEQYV. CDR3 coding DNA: TGTGCCAGCAGCCCCCACACTAGCGGGAGTGACGAGCAGTACGTC.

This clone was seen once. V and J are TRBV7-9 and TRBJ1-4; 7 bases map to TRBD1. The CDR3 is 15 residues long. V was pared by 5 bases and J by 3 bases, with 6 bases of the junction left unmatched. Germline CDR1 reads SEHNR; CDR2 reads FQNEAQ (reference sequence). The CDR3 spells CASSKTGQPNEKLFF. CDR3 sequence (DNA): TGTGCCAGCAGCAAAACGGGACAGCCTAATGAAAAACTGTTTTTT.

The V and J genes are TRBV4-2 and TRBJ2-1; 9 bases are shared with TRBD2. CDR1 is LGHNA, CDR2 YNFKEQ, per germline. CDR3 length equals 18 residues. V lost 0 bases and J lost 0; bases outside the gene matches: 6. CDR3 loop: CASSQDIAGDSSYNEQFF. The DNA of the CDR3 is TGTGCCAGCAGCCAAGATATAGCGGGGGATAGCTCCTACAATGAGCAGTTCTTC.

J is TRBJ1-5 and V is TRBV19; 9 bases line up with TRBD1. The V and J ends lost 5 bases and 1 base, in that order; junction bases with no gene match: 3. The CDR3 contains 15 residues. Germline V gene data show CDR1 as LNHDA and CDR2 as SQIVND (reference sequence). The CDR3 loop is CASSGGQGSNQPQHF. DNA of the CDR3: TGTGCCAGTAGTGGAGGACAGGGGAGCAATCAGCCCCAGCATTTT.

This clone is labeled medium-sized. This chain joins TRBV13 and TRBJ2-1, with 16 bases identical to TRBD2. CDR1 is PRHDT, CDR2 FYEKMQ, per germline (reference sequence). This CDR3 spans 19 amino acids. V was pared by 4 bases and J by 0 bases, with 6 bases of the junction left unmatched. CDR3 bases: TGTGCCAGCAGCTCGGGACTAGCGGGAGGGCCGAGCTCCTACAATGAGCAGTTCTTC. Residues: CASSSGLAGGPSSYNEQFF.

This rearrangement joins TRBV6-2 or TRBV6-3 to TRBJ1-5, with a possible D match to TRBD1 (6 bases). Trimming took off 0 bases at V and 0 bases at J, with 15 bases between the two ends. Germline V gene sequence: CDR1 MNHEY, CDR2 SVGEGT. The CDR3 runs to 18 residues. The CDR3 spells CASSYSKGTSYSNQPQHF. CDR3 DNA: TGTGCCAGCAGTTACTCGAAAGGGACATCTTATAGCAATCAGCCCCAGCATTTT.

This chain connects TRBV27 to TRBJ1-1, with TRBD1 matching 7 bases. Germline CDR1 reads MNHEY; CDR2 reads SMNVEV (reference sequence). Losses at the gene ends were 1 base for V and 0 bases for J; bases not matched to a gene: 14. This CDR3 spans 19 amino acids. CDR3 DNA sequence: TGTGCCAGCAGTTTATTGGCCCGGGACAGTTACTTTGTGAACACTGAAGCTTTCTTT. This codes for CASSLLARDSYFVNTEAFF.

The CDR3 protein is CASNIGGVEETQYF. CDR3 DNA sequence: TGTGCCAGCAATATTGGGGGCGTTGAAGAGACCCAGTACTTC. The chain links TRBV6-5 to TRBJ2-5; D possibly corresponds to TRBD1 (6 bases). Looked up from germline, CDR1 is MNHEY and CDR2 is SVGAGI. V lost 7 bases and J lost 3, with 15 bases in between. This CDR3 contains 14 residues.

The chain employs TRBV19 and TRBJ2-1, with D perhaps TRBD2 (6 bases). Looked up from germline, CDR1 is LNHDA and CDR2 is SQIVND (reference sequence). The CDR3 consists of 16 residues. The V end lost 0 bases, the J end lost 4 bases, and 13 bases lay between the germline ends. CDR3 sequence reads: CASSIDVGSVYNEQFF. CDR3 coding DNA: TGTGCCAGTAGTATAGATGTCGGGAGCGTTTACAATGAGCAGTTCTTC.

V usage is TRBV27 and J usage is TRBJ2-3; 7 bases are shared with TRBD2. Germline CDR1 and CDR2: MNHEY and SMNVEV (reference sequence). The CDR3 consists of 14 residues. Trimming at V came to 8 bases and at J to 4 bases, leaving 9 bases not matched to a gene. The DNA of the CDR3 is TGTGCCAGCTTAGCCGCGGCGGGAGCAGATACGCAGTATTTT. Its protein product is CASLAAAGADTQYF.

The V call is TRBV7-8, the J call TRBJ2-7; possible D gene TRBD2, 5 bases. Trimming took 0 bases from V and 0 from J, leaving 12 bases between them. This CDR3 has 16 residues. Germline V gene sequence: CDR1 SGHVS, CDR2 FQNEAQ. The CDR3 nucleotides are TGTGCCAGCAGCTTAGCTGAGGGCCCCAGCTCCTACGAGCAGTACGTC. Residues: CASSLAEGPSSYEQYV.

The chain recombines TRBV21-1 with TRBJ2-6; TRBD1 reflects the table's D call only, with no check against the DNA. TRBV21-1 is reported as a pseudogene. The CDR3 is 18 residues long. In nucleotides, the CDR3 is TGTGCCAGCAGCGCCCGGGACAGGGTGGTGTCTGGGGCCAACGTCCTGACTTTC. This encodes CASSARDRVVSGANVLTF.

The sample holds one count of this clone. The CDR3 DNA reads as TGTGCCAGCAGCTTGGAGGGACAGGGGTATCGTTACGAGCAGTACTTC. As protein: CASSLEGQGYRYEQYF. The V gene is TRBV5-5, the J gene TRBJ2-7; 10 bases agree with TRBD1. The CDR3 runs to 16 residues. Trimming removed 0 bases from V and 4 bases from J; junction bases left unmatched: 7. Germline V gene lookup returns CDR1 SGHKS and CDR2 YYEKEE (reference sequence). The full variable domain, rest sourced from reference TRBV5-5 and TRBJ2-7, is DAGVTQSPTHLIKTRGQQVTLRCSPISGHKSVSWYQQVLGQGPQFIFQYYEKEERGRGNFPDRFSARQFPNYSSELNVNALLLGDSALYLCASSLEGQGYRYEQYFGPGTRLTVT.

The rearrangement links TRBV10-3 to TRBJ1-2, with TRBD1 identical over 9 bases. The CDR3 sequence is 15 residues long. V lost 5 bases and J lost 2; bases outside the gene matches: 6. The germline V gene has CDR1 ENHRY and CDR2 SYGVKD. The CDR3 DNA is TGTGCCATCAGTTCATTGGGACAGGGAAACTATGGCTACACCTTC. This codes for CAISSLGQGNYGYTF.

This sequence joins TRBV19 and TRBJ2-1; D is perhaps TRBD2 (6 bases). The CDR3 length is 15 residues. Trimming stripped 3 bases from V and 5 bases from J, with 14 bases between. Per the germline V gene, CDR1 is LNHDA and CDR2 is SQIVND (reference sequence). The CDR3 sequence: CASSILNGRNNEQFF. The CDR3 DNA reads TGTGCCAGTAGTATCTTAAACGGGAGAAACAATGAGCAGTTCTTC.

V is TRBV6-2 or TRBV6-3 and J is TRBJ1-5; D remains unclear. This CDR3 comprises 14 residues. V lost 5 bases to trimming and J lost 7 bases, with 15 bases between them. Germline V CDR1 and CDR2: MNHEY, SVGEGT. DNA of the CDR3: TGTGCCAGCAGTCCCGACATGCGTGGACAGCCCCAGCATTTT. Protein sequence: CASSPDMRGQPQHF.

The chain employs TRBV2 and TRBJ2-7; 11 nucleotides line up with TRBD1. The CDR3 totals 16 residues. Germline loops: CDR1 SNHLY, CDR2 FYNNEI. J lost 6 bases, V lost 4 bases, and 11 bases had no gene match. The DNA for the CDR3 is TGTGCCAGCAGTGGGTTGGGGGACAGGGGGATACTCGAGCAGTACTTC. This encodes CASSGLGDRGILEQYF. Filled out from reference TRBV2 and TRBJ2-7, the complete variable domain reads EPEVTQTPSHQVTQMGQEVILRCVPISNHLYFYWYRQILGQKVEFLVSFYNNEISEKSEIFDDQFSVERPDGSNFTLKIRSTKLEDSAMYFCASSGLGDRGILEQYFGPGTRLTVT.